This passage covers 21 T cell receptor beta chains from one sample sequenced in a study of blood T cell repertoires in COVID-19 (dated by TCRdb to 2018 to 2020). Preparation of the library involved the immunoSEQ multiplex PCR assay. What TCRdb holds here is the immuneACCESS table cut down to in-frame rearrangements. Part of the clones is not present; checked against another copy, under half of the missing clones reflect an unresolved V gene, and the others are unexplained. Recorded for this sample are hundreds of thousands of clones; 90% of them occurred a single time. The biggest ten clones account for around 2.5% of the sample. Sequenced input: PBMCs or T cells enriched from blood (not recorded which). These receptors were collected from a man in his 60s who had recovered from COVID-19.

The genes are TRBV7-3 and TRBJ2-2; TRBD1 agrees at 7 bases. The CDR3 consists of 16 residues. Germline V gene lookup returns CDR1 SGHTA and CDR2 FQGTGA. Losses at the gene ends were 6 bases for V and 2 bases for J; bases not matched to a gene: 9. CDR3 sequence reads: CASRLHGQVNTGELFF. The CDR3 DNA reads as TGTGCCAGCAGATTACACGGACAGGTTAACACCGGGGAGCTGTTTTTT. Using reference TRBV7-3 and TRBJ2-2 for the parts outside the CDR3, the full variable domain is GAGVSQTPSNKVTEKGKYVELRCDPISGHTALYWYRQSLGQGPEFLIYFQGTGAADDSGLPNDRFFAVRPEGSVSTLKIQRTERGDSAVYLCASRLHGQVNTGELFFGEGSRLTVL.

This chain joins TRBV18 and TRBJ1-1; unclear D gene. Germline assignment: CDR1 KGHSH and CDR2 LQKENI. CDR3 size: 15 residues. V was shortened by 0 bases and J by 1 base, with 9 bases between the two germline ends. The CDR3 DNA sequence: TGTGCCAGCTCACCACCGATCGCTACGAACACTGAAGCTTTCTTT. Its protein is CASSPPIATNTEAFF.

The chain carries TRBV5-6 and TRBJ1-1, with unresolved D. The V end lost 1 base, the J end lost 5 bases, and 18 bases lay between the germline ends. The CDR3 is 16 residues long. Per the germline V gene, CDR1 is SGHDT and CDR2 is YYEEEE. CDR3 DNA sequence: TGTGCCAGCAGCTTGCCTCTGGAGAGTATTCGGACTGAAGCTTTCTTT. It is translated as CASSLPLESIRTEAFF.

This chain joins TRBV9 and TRBJ1-2; D remains unclear. V was trimmed by 3 bases and J by 0 bases, leaving 15 bases between them. Germline V CDR1 and CDR2: SGDLS, YYNGEE. The length of the CDR3 is 16 residues. In DNA, the CDR3 is TGTGCCAGCAGCGCTGATCAAGCTCTAACTAACTATGGCTACACCTTC. It is translated as CASSADQALTNYGYTF.

This clone has just a few counts. The V and J genes are TRBV9 and TRBJ1-2; no reliable D call. The V and J ends lost 0 bases and 7 bases respectively, with 25 bases between them. Looked up from germline, CDR1 is SGDLS and CDR2 is YYNGEE. The CDR3 contains 18 residues. CDR3 sequence: CASSVEGPRHDPEGGYTF. CDR3 in DNA: TGTGCCAGCAGCGTAGAAGGACCGCGGCACGACCCTGAGGGTGGCTACACCTTC. Based on the CDR3 plus reference TRBV9 and TRBJ1-2, the full variable domain is DSGVTQTPKHLITATGQRVTLRCSPRSGDLSVYWYQQSLDQGLQFLIQYYNGEERAKGNILERFSAQQFPDLHSELNLSSLELGDSALYFCASSVEGPRHDPEGGYTFGSGTRLTVV.

The rearrangement links TRBV5-1 to TRBJ2-1; 7 nucleotides line up with TRBD2. CDR3 length: 15 amino acids. CDR1 SGHRS and CDR2 YFSETQ come from the germline V gene. The trim removed 1 base at V and 1 base at J, leaving 2 bases unmatched. CDR3 bases: TGCGCCAGCAGCTTGACGGGAGGTTCCTACAATGAGCAGTTCTTC. Translated, it gives CASSLTGGSYNEQFF. Complete variable domain (other parts from reference TRBV5-1 and TRBJ2-1): KAGVTQTPRYLIKTRGQQVTLSCSPISGHRSVSWYQQTPGQGLQFLFEYFSETQRNKGNFPGRFSGRQFSNSRSEMNVSTLELGDSALYLCASSLTGGSYNEQFFGPGTRLTVL.

This clone appeared a few times. The chain carries TRBV27 and TRBJ2-2; 7 nucleotides line up with TRBD1. Germline lookup yields CDR1 MNHEY and CDR2 SMNVEV (reference sequence). V dropped 6 bases and J dropped 2; count of bases not matched to a gene: 6. The length of the CDR3 is 15 residues. CDR3 region: CASSRTGRNTGELFF. CDR3 sequence (DNA): TGTGCCAGCAGCCGGACAGGTAGAAACACCGGGGAGCTGTTTTTT.

V gene TRBV10-3 combines with J gene TRBJ2-7; a weak D match, TRBD1 (5 bases). Germline CDR1 and CDR2: ENHRY and SYGVKD. Deletions cut 4 bases from V and 0 bases from J, with 7 bases between. The CDR3 totals 13 residues. This CDR3 reads CAISAGLSYEQYF. In DNA form, the CDR3 reads TGTGCCATCAGTGCAGGGCTCTCCTACGAGCAGTACTTC.

The sample holds a few counts of this clone. This rearrangement joins TRBV18 to TRBJ2-4, with a possible D match to TRBD2 (9 bases). This CDR3 comprises 15 residues. Trimming removed 6 bases at V and 6 bases at J, with 18 bases between. From germline, CDR1 is KGHSH and CDR2 LQKENI. The CDR3 DNA is TGTGCCAGCTCGCCGACTAGCGGACAGGGAAACATTCAGTACTTC. This codes for CASSPTSGQGNIQYF.

The chain joins TRBV5-1 to TRBJ1-1, with D possibly being TRBD1 (5 bases). Germline V lookup: CDR1 SGHRS, CDR2 YFSETQ. The CDR3 is 15 residues long. V gave up 0 bases and J gave up 4 bases, with 13 bases separating them. CDR3: CASSLGPRGATEAFF. In DNA form, the CDR3 reads TGCGCCAGCAGCTTGGGACCTCGTGGGGCCACTGAAGCTTTCTTT.

The chain joins TRBV11-3 to TRBJ2-1; 7 bases are a match to TRBD2. Germline loops: CDR1 SGHNT, CDR2 YENEEA. The CDR3 sequence is 15 residues long. The ends lost 1 base at V and 3 bases at J; junction bases unmatched: 3. The CDR3 sequence is CASSLVGRLYNEQFF. CDR3 nucleotide sequence: TGTGCCAGCAGCTTAGTCGGGAGGCTCTACAATGAGCAGTTCTTC.

The CDR3 is CASSSPGQGISNQPQHF. Written as DNA, the CDR3 is TGTGCCAGTAGTTCACCGGGACAGGGGATTTCCAATCAGCCCCAGCATTTT. This sequence joins TRBV19 and TRBJ1-5; TRBD1 agrees at 10 bases. Germline CDR1 and CDR2: LNHDA and SQIVND (reference sequence). V shed 5 bases and J 3 bases; nucleotides not matched to a gene: 10. The CDR3 sequence is 17 residues long.

V and J are TRBV6-5 and TRBJ2-1; D might be TRBD2 (6 bases). Deletions cut 7 bases from V and 8 bases from J, with 18 bases between. This CDR3 spans 14 amino acids. Per germline, CDR1 MNHEY and CDR2 SVGAGI. CDR3: CASNFLRGTHEQFF. CDR3 DNA: TGTGCCAGCAACTTCCTCCGCGGGACTCATGAGCAGTTCTTC.

This clone was observed a single time. This rearrangement joins TRBV5-1 to TRBJ2-5; 10 bases line up with TRBD1. Trimming removed 3 bases from V and 2 bases from J; junction bases left unmatched: 4. CDR3 size: 15 residues. Germline-derived CDR1 and CDR2 are SGHRS and YFSETQ. Here the CDR3 DNA reads TGCGCCAGCAGCTCGGGACAGGGGAAGCAAGAGACCCAGTACTTC. Translated: CASSSGQGKQETQYF.

V is TRBV9 and J is TRBJ2-7; 8 bases fit TRBD2. Germline assignment: CDR1 SGDLS and CDR2 YYNGEE. With V trimmed by 3 bases and J by 11 bases, 7 bases remained unmatched. CDR3 length equals 12 residues. The CDR3 sequence: CASSDLSGSKYF. CDR3 bases: TGTGCCAGCAGCGACCTAAGCGGGAGCAAGTACTTC.

This clone was seen once. This chain uses TRBV27 with TRBJ1-2; the D is unclear. The germline V gene encodes CDR1 MNHEY and CDR2 SMNVEV (reference sequence). V lost 1 base and J 5 bases, leaving 14 bases between the germline ends. The CDR3 totals 15 residues. The chain's CDR3 is CASSLFRGEGYGYTF. For the CDR3, the DNA is TGTGCCAGCAGTTTATTCCGAGGAGAGGGATATGGCTACACCTTC.

V is TRBV27 and J is TRBJ1-6, with 7 bases that match TRBD1. The junction had 5 bases not matched to a gene; V was cut back by 6 bases and J by 3 bases. The V gene's germline CDR1 is MNHEY and CDR2 SMNVEV (reference sequence). The CDR3 totals 15 residues. The CDR3 bases are TGTGCCAGCAGCCTGACAGGGATCTATAATTCACCCCTCCACTTT. Amino acids: CASSLTGIYNSPLHF.

The chain is built from TRBV19 and TRBJ2-1, with D perhaps matching TRBD1 (5 bases). Trimming removed 3 bases at V and 4 bases at J, with 10 bases between. The CDR3 is 14 amino acids. Germline assignment: CDR1 LNHDA and CDR2 SQIVND (reference sequence). The CDR3 loop is CASSIGRQYNEQFF. In DNA, the CDR3 is TGTGCCAGTAGTATCGGACGACAGTACAATGAGCAGTTCTTC.

The chain uses TRBV19 and TRBJ1-5; the D gene is possibly TRBD1 (5 bases). V lost 6 bases and J 4 bases, leaving 10 bases between the germline ends. This CDR3 has 13 amino acids. CDR1 and CDR2 (germline): LNHDA, SQIVND (reference sequence). Here the CDR3 reads CASRQDLNQPQHF. CDR3 in DNA: TGTGCCAGTAGACAGGACCTAAATCAGCCCCAGCATTTT.

This clone is a singleton in its sample. The chain uses TRBV19 and TRBJ2-7; 9 nucleotides agree with TRBD1. The V gene's germline CDR1 is LNHDA and CDR2 SQIVND (reference sequence). V lost 2 bases and J lost 3; bases outside the gene matches: 5. The CDR3 consists of 15 residues. The CDR3 here is CASSILTGGFYEQYF. For the CDR3, the DNA is TGTGCCAGTAGTATACTAACAGGGGGCTTCTACGAGCAGTACTTC.

This chain uses TRBV12-3 or TRBV12-4 with TRBJ2-5, with a possible D match to TRBD2 (5 bases). The CDR3 runs to 11 residues. With 5 bases removed from V and 7 bases from J, the gap between germline ends came to 8 bases. The CDR3 region is CASSSGATQYF. The CDR3 nucleotides read TGTGCCAGCAGTAGCGGTGCGACCCAGTACTTC.